A selection of T cell receptor beta chains follows, all from one sample in a study of blood T cell repertoires in COVID-19. The method was immunoSEQ multiplex PCR; TCRdb's version includes in-frame clones alone and lacks a portion of them. Counted here are fewer than 100,000 clones, 85% to 90% occurring once; the ten biggest clones make up approximately 17%. The sample was peripheral blood. The source is a man aged 80 or over in a cohort sampled during active COVID-19. The CDR3 runs from the conserved cysteine through the conserved F or W. A D gene is named only where the DNA matches it firmly. Expanded clones are given a class, and other clones once, few, many or no size at all.

clone size | D gene | J gene | V gene | CDR3 protein | CDR3 DNA
NA | NA | TRBJ1-2 | TRBV5-1 | CASSYRVSNGYTF | TGCGCCAGCAGCTACAGGGTGTCAAATGGCTACACCTTC
few | TRBD1 | TRBJ1-1 | TRBV4-2 | CASSPAYPGQGLTF | TGTGCCAGCAGCCCAGCTTACCCGGGACAGGGGCTAACCTTT
NA | TRBD1 | TRBJ2-2 | TRBV5-6 | CASGPTGARTGGELFF | TGTGCCAGCGGTCCCACAGGGGCGCGAACAGGCGGGGAGCTGTTTTTT
once | NA | TRBJ1-1 | TRBV6-5 | CAARGIIAMNTEAFF | TGTGCCGCAAGAGGCATCATCGCCATGAACACTGAAGCTTTCTTT
NA | TRBD1 | TRBJ1-1 | TRBV6-6 | CASSYSGGRGHTEAFF | TGTGCCAGCAGTTATTCAGGGGGCAGGGGGCACACTGAAGCTTTCTTT
NA | NA | TRBJ2-1 | TRBV7-9 | CASSLSRGLNEQFF | TGTGCCAGCAGCCTAAGCAGGGGCCTCAATGAGCAGTTCTTC
NA | NA | TRBJ1-2 | TRBV11-1 | CASSRSNYGYTF | TGTGCCAGCAGTAGGAGTAACTATGGCTACACCTTC
NA | TRBD1 | TRBJ2-2 | TRBV7-3 | CASSSTGALTGELFF | TGTGCCAGCAGCTCAACAGGGGCCCTCACCGGGGAGCTGTTTTTT
NA | NA | TRBJ2-3 | TRBV27 | CASGVTDTQYF | TGTGCCAGCGGAGTCACAGATACGCAGTATTTT
NA | NA | TRBJ2-1 | TRBV5-8 | CASSFRGNEQFF | TGTGCCAGCAGCTTTAGGGGCAATGAGCAGTTCTTC
NA | NA | TRBJ2-2 | TRBV6-4 | CASSMGDTGTGELFF | TGTGCCAGCTCCATGGGGGACACCGGGACCGGGGAGCTGTTTTTT
once | TRBD2 | TRBJ2-3 | TRBV29-1 | CSALTPGGPTDTQYF | TGCAGCGCACTGACGCCGGGGGGGCCAACAGATACGCAGTATTTT
NA | TRBD1 | TRBJ1-5 | TRBV18 | CASSGDRGQRNQPQHF | TGTGCCAGCTCAGGCGACAGGGGGCAACGCAATCAGCCCCAGCATTTT
NA | TRBD1 | TRBJ1-2 | TRBV27 | CASSEGITGGGPYGYTF | TGTGCCAGCAGTGAAGGGATTACAGGGGGCGGACCCTATGGCTACACCTTC
NA | TRBD2 | TRBJ2-7 | TRBV7-3 | CASSSLAGVPIYEQYF | TGTGCCAGCAGCTCCTTAGCGGGGGTACCAATCTACGAGCAGTACTTC
few | NA | TRBJ1-3 | TRBV29-1 | CSSGGGISGNTIYF | TGCAGCTCCGGGGGGGGGATATCTGGAAACACCATATATTTT
NA | TRBD1 | TRBJ1-4 | TRBV7-9 | CASSRDRGLEKLFF | TGTGCCAGCAGCAGGGACAGGGGGCTGGAAAAACTGTTTTTT
NA | TRBD2 | TRBJ2-7 | TRBV7-2 | CASSFGRAYEQYF | TGTGCCAGCAGTTTCGGGAGGGCCTACGAGCAGTACTTC
NA | NA | TRBJ1-2 | TRBV7-2 | CASSLGGVGESGYTF | TGTGCCAGCAGCTTAGGTGGTGTTGGGGAGAGTGGCTACACCTTC
few | NA | TRBJ2-2 | TRBV5-1 | CASSFSGELFF | TGCGCCAGCAGCTTCTCCGGGGAGCTGTTTTTT
few | NA | TRBJ1-5 | TRBV4-1 | CASSQDPIQPQHF | TGCGCCAGCAGCCAAGATCCCATCCAGCCCCAGCATTTT
NA | TRBD1 | TRBJ1-4 | TRBV18 | CASSQRGPATNEKLFF | TGTGCCAGCTCCCAAAGGGGGCCTGCAACTAATGAAAAACTGTTTTTT
few | NA | TRBJ1-4 | TRBV5-1 | CASSAEWGQDEKLFF | TGCGCCAGCAGCGCAGAGTGGGGGCAGGATGAAAAACTGTTTTTT
NA | NA | TRBJ2-1 | TRBV5-6 | CASSEGGGLSYNEQFF | TGTGCCAGCAGCGAGGGAGGAGGTCTTTCCTACAATGAGCAGTTCTTC
NA | TRBD2 | TRBJ2-1 | TRBV27 | CASSLGLATGGQFF | TGTGCCAGCAGTTTGGGACTAGCCACCGGAGGGCAGTTCTTC
NA | NA | TRBJ2-5 | TRBV5-1 | CASSGYGQETQYF | TGCGCCAGTTCAGGGTACGGACAAGAGACCCAGTACTTC
NA | NA | TRBJ1-4 | TRBV5-1 | CASSLGTASNEKLFF | TGCGCCAGCAGCTTGGGGACAGCCTCTAATGAAAAACTGTTTTTT
NA | NA | TRBJ2-7 | TRBV2 | CASSERGRTTGVAYEQYF | TGTGCCAGCAGTGAGAGGGGAAGAACTACGGGGGTAGCCTACGAGCAGTACTTC
NA | TRBD2 | TRBJ2-3 | TRBV19 | CASSRGLGEYTQYF | TGTGCCAGTAGTAGGGGACTAGGCGAGTATACGCAGTATTTT
NA | NA | TRBJ2-6 | TRBV4-2 | CASSQALASGANVLTF | TGTGCCAGCAGCCAAGCGCTAGCGTCCGGGGCCAACGTCCTGACTTTC
NA | TRBD1 | TRBJ1-2 | TRBV4-1 | CASSQVLGQGSYGYTF | TGCGCCAGCAGCCAGGTCCTCGGACAGGGGAGCTATGGCTACACCTTC
NA | NA | TRBJ2-3 | TRBV5-1 | CASNNMGTDTQYF | TGCGCCAGCAACAACATGGGCACAGATACGCAGTATTTT
NA | NA | TRBJ1-4 | TRBV7-9 | CASSLANERLFF | TGTGCCAGCAGCTTAGCCAACGAGAGACTGTTTTTT
NA | NA | TRBJ2-1 | TRBV3-1/TRBV3-2 | CASSPEGGPPRNEQFF | TGTGCCAGCAGCCCAGAGGGGGGTCCTCCTCGGAATGAGCAGTTCTTC
NA | TRBD1 | TRBJ1-2 | TRBV24-1 | CATSDGGTGANYGYTF | TGTGCCACCAGTGATGGGGGGACAGGAGCTAACTATGGCTACACCTTC
NA | TRBD1 | TRBJ2-3 | TRBV5-4 | CASSPPPTGGFADTQYF | TGTGCCAGCAGCCCGCCCCCCACAGGGGGCTTTGCAGATACGCAGTATTTT
NA | NA | TRBJ1-2 | TRBV29-1 | CSVSDSLIYGYTF | TGCAGCGTATCTGACAGTCTAATCTATGGCTACACCTTC
NA | NA | TRBJ2-5 | TRBV11-2 | CASSSRTVQETQYF | TGTGCCAGCAGCTCAAGGACAGTCCAAGAGACCCAGTACTTC
once | NA | TRBJ2-1 | TRBV29-1 | CSVGRGDEQFF | TGCAGCGTTGGGAGGGGCGATGAGCAGTTCTTC
NA | NA | TRBJ2-3 | TRBV7-9 | CASSLVTVFDTQYF | TGTGCCAGCAGCTTAGTGACAGTGTTCGATACGCAGTATTTT
once | TRBD2 | TRBJ2-4 | TRBV10-3 | CAISGFPGGAKNIQYF | TGTGCCATCAGTGGGTTCCCGGGGGGAGCCAAAAACATTCAGTACTTC
NA | NA | TRBJ2-1 | TRBV9 | CASSRVGANNEQFF | TGTGCCAGCAGCCGGGTTGGGGCAAACAATGAGCAGTTCTTC
once | TRBD2 | TRBJ2-2 | TRBV10-1 | CASSESWTSGGRSNTGELFF | TGCGCCAGCAGTGAGTCGTGGACTAGCGGGGGACGATCGAACACCGGGGAGCTGTTTTTT
NA | NA | TRBJ2-6 | TRBV27 | CASLGAVTTSGANVLTF | TGTGCCAGCCTTGGGGCAGTTACCACCTCTGGGGCCAACGTCCTGACTTTC
NA | TRBD1 | TRBJ2-7 | TRBV18 | CASSRTGTGDDEQYF | TGTGCCAGCTCACGCACCGGGACAGGGGATGACGAGCAGTACTTC
NA | TRBD2 | TRBJ2-3 | TRBV29-1 | CSVPAGGTDTQYF | TGCAGCGTCCCGGCGGGGGGCACAGATACGCAGTATTTT
NA | NA | TRBJ1-1 | TRBV29-1 | CSVVPGFTTEAFF | TGCAGCGTTGTCCCGGGTTTCACGACTGAAGCTTTCTTT